The 15 T cell receptor beta chains reported below all come from one sample, sequenced in a study of blood T cell repertoires in COVID-19. Libraries were prepared by immunoSEQ multiplex PCR; TCRdb keeps only in-frame clonotypes and omits some of them. The top ten clones hold just under 0.6% of a sample with some 76,000 clones, approximately 90% of them seen once. Material for sequencing was peripheral blood. These receptors originate from a man aged 60-69 years with acute or convalescent COVID-19.

This chain connects TRBV15 to TRBJ1-2; perhaps TRBD1 as D (6 bases). With 0 bases removed from V and 6 bases from J, the gap between germline ends came to 11 bases. Germline CDR1 is LNHNV and CDR2 is YYDKDF (reference sequence). The CDR3 spans 14 residues. DNA for the CDR3: TGTGCCACCAGCAGAGACGGGGGGGGCAATGGCTACACCTTC. Translation: CATSRDGGGNGYTF. Combining the CDR3 with reference TRBV15 and TRBJ1-2 gives the whole variable domain DAMVIQNPRYQVTQFGKPVTLSCSQTLNHNVMYWYQQKSSQAPKLLFHYYDKDFNNEADTPDNFQSRRPNTSFCFLDIRSPGLGDTAMYLCATSRDGGGNGYTFGSGTRLTVV.

V is TRBV5-1 and J is TRBJ2-2; TRBD1 aligns across 8 bases. Germline V gene lookup returns CDR1 SGHRS and CDR2 YFSETQ. The CDR3 loop spans 17 amino acids. With V trimmed by 1 base and J by 5 bases, 10 bases remained unmatched. CDR3 in amino acids: CASSLIGQGKPTGELFF. Written as DNA, the CDR3 is TGCGCCAGCAGCTTGATAGGACAGGGCAAACCAACCGGGGAGCTGTTTTTT.

This clone was counted a few times. The chain employs TRBV28 and TRBJ1-2; possibly TRBD1 for D (6 bases). Germline V gene lookup returns CDR1 MDHEN and CDR2 SYDVKM. The CDR3 has 14 residues. Deletions cut 7 bases from V and 2 bases from J, with 14 bases between. Here the CDR3 DNA reads TGTGCCAGCAACCTACTCGGACAGAACTATGGCTACACCTTC. Encoded protein: CASNLLGQNYGYTF.

This clone has only one observation. The rearrangement links TRBV5-1 to TRBJ2-3; TRBD2 agrees at 9 bases. The V gene end was trimmed by 3 bases and the J gene end by 6 bases; junction bases not matched to a gene: 11. CDR1 is SGHRS, CDR2 YFSETQ, per germline. This CDR3 is 16 amino acids long. CDR3 in amino acids: CASSSIAGGFFDTQYF. CDR3 nucleotides: TGCGCCAGCAGCTCCATCGCGGGGGGGTTTTTTGATACGCAGTATTTT.

V gene TRBV6-6 combines with J gene TRBJ1-4; no clear D. Germline CDR1 is MNHNY and CDR2 is SVGAGI (reference sequence). The CDR3 covers 15 residues. V lost 5 bases and J lost 8, with 18 bases in between. Here the CDR3 DNA reads TGTGCCAGCAGTGGAAAGGACCGGGGAACGGAAAAACTGTTTTTT. Its translation is CASSGKDRGTEKLFF.

The rearrangement links TRBV6-5 to TRBJ2-7; D is unclear. CDR3 length: 13 amino acids. Germline assignment: CDR1 MNHEY and CDR2 SVGAGI. The V gene lost 0 bases and the J gene lost 6 bases, with 9 bases spanning the gap. The CDR3 loop reads CASSYSISGEQYF. The CDR3 nucleotides read TGTGCCAGCAGTTACTCGATTAGTGGCGAGCAGTACTTC.

The chain is built from TRBV7-8 and TRBJ1-1; D gene unclear. Trimming pared 5 bases from V and 4 bases from J, leaving 11 bases between. The CDR3 consists of 13 residues. Germline assignment: CDR1 SGHVS and CDR2 FQNEAQ. The CDR3, as DNA: TGTGCCAGCAGCATGAGTGAGCTCACTGAAGCTTTCTTT. Its protein product is CASSMSELTEAFF.

The chain carries TRBV9 and TRBJ2-3; 11 bases align to TRBD2. V lost 3 bases and J lost 2; bases outside the gene matches: 5. The CDR3 covers 16 residues. Germline V gene data show CDR1 as SGDLS and CDR2 as YYNGEE. CDR3 residues: CASSAGTSGFTDTQYF. The CDR3 DNA is TGTGCCAGCAGCGCCGGGACTAGCGGATTCACAGATACGCAGTATTTT.

The rearrangement uses TRBV14 and TRBJ1-1, with 9 bases aligning to TRBD1. In germline, CDR1 is SGHDN, CDR2 FVKESK. The V and J ends lost 2 bases and 5 bases, in that order; junction bases with no gene match: 6. This CDR3 is 15 amino acids long. In nucleotides, the CDR3 is TGTGCCAGCAGCCAAATCGGACAGGGGAAGACTGAAGCTTTCTTT. The encoded protein is CASSQIGQGKTEAFF.

The chain recombines TRBV6-6 with TRBJ1-4; the D is unclear. Germline CDR1 MNHNY, CDR2 SVGAGI (reference sequence). Trimming pared 2 bases from V and 8 bases from J, leaving 6 bases between. This CDR3 is built from 12 residues. The DNA for the CDR3 is TGTGCCAGCAGTTACAGGGAGGAAAAACTGTTTTTT. Its translation is CASSYREEKLFF.

This chain uses TRBV5-1 with TRBJ2-7; D not certain. Germline CDR1 SGHRS, CDR2 YFSETQ. The CDR3 consists of 13 residues. V gave up 0 bases and J gave up 2 bases, with 6 bases separating them. The CDR3 nucleotides are TGCGCCAGCAGCTTGGTAGAGGCCTACGAGCAGTACTTC. Its protein product is CASSLVEAYEQYF.

The V and J genes are TRBV19 and TRBJ2-3; 9 bases match TRBD1. The CDR3 extends over 16 amino acids. Germline-derived CDR1 and CDR2 are LNHDA and SQIVND (reference sequence). Unmatched junction bases numbered 5, after V lost 3 bases and J lost 1 base. CDR3 nucleotide sequence: TGTGCCAGTAGTATCCGGACAGGGGAGCGCACAGATACGCAGTATTTT. It is translated as CASSIRTGERTDTQYF.

The chain combines TRBV5-6 with TRBJ1-1; D is unresolved. This CDR3 has 14 amino acids. Trimming pared 4 bases from V and 3 bases from J, leaving 13 bases between. In germline, CDR1 is SGHDT, CDR2 YYEEEE. The DNA of the CDR3 is TGTGCCAGCAGCGGCAGTCACACCTACACTGAAGCTTTCTTT. Protein product: CASSGSHTYTEAFF.

This clone was counted between two and nine times. This chain joins TRBV30 and TRBJ1-5; D remains unclear. This CDR3 is 13 amino acids long. The germline gives CDR1 GTSNPN, CDR2 SVGIG (reference sequence). The V and J ends lost 0 bases and 7 bases respectively, with 10 bases between them. CDR3 protein: CAWSVRGGQPQHF. In DNA form, the CDR3 reads TGTGCCTGGAGTGTACGCGGAGGGCAGCCCCAGCATTTT. The whole variable domain, filled in from reference TRBV30 and TRBJ1-5, reads SQTIHQWPATLVQPVGSPLSLECTVEGTSNPNLYWYRQAAGRGLQLLFYSVGIGQISSEVPQNLSASRPQDRQFILSSKKLLLSDSGFYLCAWSVRGGQPQHFGDGTRLSIL.

This sequence joins TRBV5-1 and TRBJ1-2; no reliable D call. Germline CDR1 and CDR2: SGHRS and YFSETQ. The CDR3 length is 12 residues. The V end was cut by 0 bases, the J end by 6 bases, with 6 bases between. The CDR3 loop reads CASSLEGDGYTF. Here the CDR3 DNA reads TGCGCCAGCAGCTTGGAGGGAGATGGCTACACCTTC.